This T cell receptor beta chain was recovered during a study of shared clonotypes between healthy human individuals. Study-level information: Three plates each covered CD4 naive and memory; CD8 naive two, CD8 memory one.

Germline lookup yields CDR1 SEHNR and CDR2 FQNEAQ (reference sequence). The CDR3 covers 16 residues. V was pared by 4 bases and J by 2 bases, with 7 bases of the junction left unmatched. Naive-designated CD8 cells lacked CD45RO, were positively enriched for CCR7, and omitted terminally differentiated effector memory CD45RA+ cells. Adult Caucasians living in Nashville, Tennessee made up all of the donors. Worth noting for this clone: What it recognizes is unknown.

The data were produced by immunoSEQ multiplex PCR, yet TCRdb's version contains in-frame clones alone and is incomplete. This table holds some 2.1 million clones, about 95% found once. Study-wide findings and caveats: An effect of sequencing depth on clonotype sharing among donors was expected.

This clonotype originated in a man younger than 30 in good health. This rearrangement joins TRBV7-9 to TRBJ2-3; 9 positions agree with TRBD2. Sequenced input: naive CD8+ T cells sorted from blood. This chain's CDR3 is CASSSPIAGDTDTQYF. CDR3 coding DNA: TGTGCCAGCAGCTCACCAATAGCGGGAGACACAGATACGCAGTATTTT.